One sample yielded the 4 T cell receptor beta chains listed below, sequenced in a study of T cells in tuberculosis. TCRdb keeps only in-frame clones here, not all; method: immunoSEQ multiplex PCR. The table shows about 33,000 clones, with 85% to 95% occurring only once. The specimen was PBMCs. These receptors all come from a donor aged 10 to 29 with latent tuberculosis or without tuberculosis infection. Some clones in this sample may be carry-over from other donors' samples.

This clone was seen a single time. CDR3 amino acids: CASSLERRETQYF. CDR3 DNA sequence: TGTGCCAGCAGCTTAGAGAGGAGAGAGACCCAGTACTTC. The V gene is TRBV7-2, the J gene TRBJ2-5; D is undetermined. The germline V and J ends were trimmed by 1 base and 4 bases, with 7 bases remaining between them. This CDR3 is built from 13 residues. Germline CDR1 SGHTA, CDR2 FQGNSA. Full variable domain (missing parts from reference TRBV7-2 and TRBJ2-5): GAGVSQSPSNKVTEKGKDVELRCDPISGHTALYWYRQSLGQGLEFLIYFQGNSAPDKSGLPSDRFSAERTGGSVSTLTIQRTQQEDSAVYLCASSLERRETQYFGPGTRLLVL.

This chain connects TRBV25-1 to TRBJ2-5, with TRBD1 matching over 8 bases. Looked up from germline, CDR1 is MGHDK and CDR2 is SYGVNS. After removal of 6 bases from V and 5 bases from J, the junction contained 11 bases not matched to a gene. This CDR3 has 15 amino acids. The CDR3 region is CASSPGQGEVETQYF. CDR3 DNA sequence: TGTGCCAGCAGCCCCGGACAGGGTGAGGTGGAGACCCAGTACTTC.

The chain uses TRBV5-1 and TRBJ2-3; TRBD2 aligns across 11 bases. CDR3 length: 17 residues. Germline CDR1 SGHRS, CDR2 YFSETQ. V lost 4 bases to trimming and J lost 2 bases; unmatched junction nucleotides: 9. For the CDR3, the DNA is TGCGCCAGCAGCCGGAAGACTAGCGGGAATCCCACAGATACGCAGTATTTT. Amino acid sequence: CASSRKTSGNPTDTQYF.

The CDR3 DNA sequence: TGTGCCAGCAGCGTCACAGGGGCCACTGAAGCTTTCTTT. It codes for CASSVTGATEAFF. The V and J genes are TRBV5-6 and TRBJ1-1; 7 positions match TRBD1. Germline values: CDR1 SGHDT, CDR2 YYEEEE. The J segment lost 4 bases and the V segment lost 4 bases, leaving 4 bases of the junction unmatched. The CDR3 spans 13 residues. The entire variable domain, with the rest obtained from reference TRBV5-6 and TRBJ1-1, is as follows: DAGVTQSPTHLIKTRGQQVTLRCSPKSGHDTVSWYQQALGQGPQFIFQYYEEEERQRGNFPDRFSGHQFPNYSSELNVNALLLGDSALYLCASSVTGATEAFFGQGTRLTVV.